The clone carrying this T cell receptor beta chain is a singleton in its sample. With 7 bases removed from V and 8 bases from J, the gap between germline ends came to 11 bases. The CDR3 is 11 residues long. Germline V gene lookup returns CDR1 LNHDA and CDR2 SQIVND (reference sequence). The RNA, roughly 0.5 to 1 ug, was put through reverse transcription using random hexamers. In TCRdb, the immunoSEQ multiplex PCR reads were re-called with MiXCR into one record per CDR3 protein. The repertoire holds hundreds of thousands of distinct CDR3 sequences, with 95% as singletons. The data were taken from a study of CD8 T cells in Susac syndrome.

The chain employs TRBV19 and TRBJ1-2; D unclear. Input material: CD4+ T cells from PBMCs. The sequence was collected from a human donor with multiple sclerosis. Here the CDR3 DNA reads TGTGCCAGTAACCGGGCGGACGGCTACACCTTC. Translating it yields CASNRADGYTF.